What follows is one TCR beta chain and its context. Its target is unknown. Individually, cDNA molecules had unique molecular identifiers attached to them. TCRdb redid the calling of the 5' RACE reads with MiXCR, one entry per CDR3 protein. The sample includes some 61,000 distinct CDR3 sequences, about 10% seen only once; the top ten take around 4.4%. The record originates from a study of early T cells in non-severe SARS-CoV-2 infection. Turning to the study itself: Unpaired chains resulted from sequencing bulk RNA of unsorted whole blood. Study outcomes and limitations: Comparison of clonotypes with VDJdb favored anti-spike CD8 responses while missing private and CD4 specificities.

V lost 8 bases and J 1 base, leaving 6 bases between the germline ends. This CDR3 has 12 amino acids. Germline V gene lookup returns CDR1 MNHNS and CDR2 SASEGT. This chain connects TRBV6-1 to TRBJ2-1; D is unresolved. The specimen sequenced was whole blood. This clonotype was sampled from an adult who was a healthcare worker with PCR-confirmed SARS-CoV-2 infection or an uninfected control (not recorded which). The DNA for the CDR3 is TGTGCCAGCTCTAGATCCTACAATGAGCAGTTCTTC. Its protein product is CASSRSYNEQFF.